Following are 18 T cell receptor beta chains from one sample sequenced in a study of blood T cell repertoires in COVID-19. The assay was immunoSEQ multiplex PCR, and TCRdb's table has in-frame clones only and misses some. This repertoire shows about 180,000 clones, nearly 90% found once; its top ten account for 1.5% to 2%. What was sequenced was peripheral blood. These receptors were taken from a man between 18 and 29 years old who had recovered from COVID-19.

Only one count was recorded for this clone. The rearrangement links TRBV3-1 (or the pseudogene TRBV3-2) to TRBJ2-2; TRBD2 is a possible D gene (6 bases). This CDR3 is built from 13 residues. Per the germline V gene, CDR1 is LGHDT and CDR2 is YNNKEL (reference sequence). V lost 6 bases to trimming and J lost 5 bases, with 10 bases between them. The CDR3: CASRPRGTGELFF. The DNA for the CDR3 is TGTGCCAGCAGGCCTCGGGGGACCGGGGAGCTGTTTTTT.

In its sample, this clone was seen a few times. The rearrangement links TRBV27 to TRBJ2-7, with 9 bases lining up with TRBD2. The junction had 5 bases not matched to a gene; V was cut back by 5 bases and J by 0 bases. Germline values: CDR1 MNHEY, CDR2 SMNVEV (reference sequence). This CDR3 spans 15 amino acids. The CDR3 DNA sequence: TGTGCCAGCAGTAACCGACTAGCGGCCTCCTACGAGCAGTACTTC. Translation: CASSNRLAASYEQYF.

V usage is TRBV20-1 and J usage is TRBJ1-2; unclear D gene. Germline CDR1 and CDR2: DFQATT and SNEGSKA (reference sequence). This CDR3 is 11 amino acids long. In nucleotides, the CDR3 is TGCACTACCCCCCCCCTCTATGGCTACACCTTC. It encodes CTTPPLYGYTF.

The V gene is TRBV7-2, the J gene TRBJ2-5; 11 bases are shared with TRBD2. V shed 5 bases and J 3 bases; nucleotides not matched to a gene: 5. The CDR3 is made up of 15 amino acids. Germline V gives CDR1 SGHTA, CDR2 FQGNSA. CDR3: CASSRVSGREETQYF. The CDR3, as DNA: TGTGCCAGCAGCCGGGTTAGCGGGAGGGAAGAGACCCAGTACTTC.

The chain combines TRBV10-3 with TRBJ2-1; 9 bases fit TRBD1. Germline CDR1 and CDR2: ENHRY and SYGVKD. V was pared by 6 bases and J by 8 bases, with 11 bases of the junction left unmatched. This CDR3 is 15 amino acids long. The CDR3, as DNA: TGTGCCATCAGAGCCGGGACAGGGATGATCCATGAGCAGTTCTTC. Translated, it gives CAIRAGTGMIHEQFF.

The chain employs TRBV5-6 and TRBJ2-7; D remains ambiguous. CDR3 length equals 13 residues. Germline assignment: CDR1 SGHDT and CDR2 YYEEEE. Trimming left V 4 bases short and J 2 bases short, with 10 bases between. This CDR3 reads CASSGRGPYEQYF. CDR3 bases: TGTGCCAGCAGCGGTAGAGGCCCCTACGAGCAGTACTTC.

The V and J genes are TRBV7-3 and TRBJ2-5; D uncertain. Germline assignment: CDR1 SGHTA and CDR2 FQGTGA. Trimming took off 3 bases at V and 6 bases at J, with 11 bases between the two ends. This CDR3 is built from 13 residues. CDR3 in DNA: TGTGCCAGCAGCTTTTCGGGTGGAAAGACCCAGTACTTC. Protein product: CASSFSGGKTQYF.

The V call is TRBV7-2, the J call TRBJ2-7, with TRBD2 matching over 11 bases. The CDR3 has 14 residues. V lost 4 bases, J lost 6 bases, and 5 bases stayed unmatched. Looked up from germline, CDR1 is SGHTA and CDR2 is FQGNSA. In DNA form, the CDR3 reads TGTGCCAGCAGCTCTCAACTAGCGGGAGCCGAGCAGTACTTC. It yields the protein CASSSQLAGAEQYF.

This clone was counted between two and nine times. The chain recombines TRBV30 with TRBJ1-1; a weak D match, TRBD1 (6 bases). Germline-derived CDR1 and CDR2 are GTSNPN and SVGIG (reference sequence). With 8 bases removed from V and 11 bases from J, the gap between germline ends came to 15 bases. CDR3 length equals 10 residues. This chain's CDR3 is CAGITGHAFF. DNA for the CDR3: TGTGCCGGGATTACAGGGCATGCTTTCTTT. Supplemented by reference TRBV30 and TRBJ1-1, the full variable domain reads SQTIHQWPATLVQPVGSPLSLECTVEGTSNPNLYWYRQAAGRGLQLLFYSVGIGQISSEVPQNLSASRPQDRQFILSSKKLLLSDSGFYLCAGITGHAFFGQGTRLTVV.

J is TRBJ2-1 and V is TRBV27; D unresolved. This CDR3 spans 17 amino acids. CDR1 is MNHEY and CDR2 is SMNVEV in the germline V gene (reference sequence). With 3 bases removed from V and 7 bases from J, the gap between germline ends came to 22 bases. In DNA, the CDR3 is TGTGCCAGCAGTTTTATTAGCCAGCCCACCATAAAAAATGAGCAGTTCTTC. Translation: CASSFISQPTIKNEQFF.

The genes are TRBV6-5 and TRBJ1-2; weak D call: TRBD1 (5 bases). V lost 6 bases and J lost 4, with 12 bases in between. The CDR3 runs 13 residues. Germline CDR1 reads MNHEY; CDR2 reads SVGAGI. CDR3 sequence: CASSSDSLYGYTF. CDR3 in DNA: TGTGCCAGCAGCTCAGACAGCCTCTATGGCTACACCTTC.

The chain is built from TRBV24-1 and TRBJ2-2, with 10 positions matching TRBD1. V shed 8 bases, J shed 7 bases, and the junction held 3 bases outside the gene matches. CDR1 and CDR2 from the germline V gene are KGHDR and SFDVKD. The CDR3 is made up of 13 amino acids. As DNA, the CDR3 is TGTGCCACCAAGGGACAGGGGAGCGGGGAGCTGTTTTTT. Amino acid sequence: CATKGQGSGELFF.

The chain couples TRBV19 to TRBJ1-2; D is undetermined. The CDR3 consists of 13 residues. CDR1 and CDR2 (germline): LNHDA, SQIVND (reference sequence). The V and J ends lost 3 bases and 3 bases respectively, with 8 bases between them. CDR3 protein: CASSMDGDYGYTF. In nucleotides, the CDR3 is TGTGCCAGTAGTATGGACGGGGACTATGGCTACACCTTC. Complete variable domain (other parts from reference TRBV19 and TRBJ1-2): DGGITQSPKYLFRKEGQNVTLSCEQNLNHDAMYWYRQDPGQGLRLIYYSQIVNDFQKGDIAEGYSVSREKKESFPLTVTSAQKNPTAFYLCASSMDGDYGYTFGSGTRLTVV.

This chain uses TRBV5-6 with TRBJ2-2; 10 nucleotides match TRBD1. The CDR3 is made up of 16 amino acids. The J segment lost 5 bases and the V segment lost 4 bases, leaving 8 bases of the junction unmatched. In germline, CDR1 is SGHDT, CDR2 YYEEEE. CDR3 in amino acids: CASSPDRGRRTGELFF. The CDR3 DNA reads TGTGCCAGCAGCCCAGACAGGGGGCGACGAACCGGGGAGCTGTTTTTT.

The J gene is TRBJ2-1, the V gene TRBV7-2; 13 bases fit TRBD2. The CDR3 has 17 amino acids. CDR1 SGHTA and CDR2 FQGNSA come from the germline V gene. V lost 5 bases to trimming and J lost 6 bases; unmatched junction nucleotides: 10. CDR3 sequence reads: CASSRLGTSGKGNEQFF. DNA of the CDR3: TGTGCCAGCAGCAGACTGGGGACTAGCGGGAAGGGCAATGAGCAGTTCTTC. Full variable domain (remainder filled in from reference TRBV7-2 and TRBJ2-1): GAGVSQSPSNKVTEKGKDVELRCDPISGHTALYWYRQSLGQGLEFLIYFQGNSAPDKSGLPSDRFSAERTGGSVSTLTIQRTQQEDSAVYLCASSRLGTSGKGNEQFFGPGTRLTVL.

V gene TRBV6-5 combines with J gene TRBJ2-1; 7 positions agree with TRBD2. The CDR3 length is 16 residues. Trimming took 0 bases from V and 7 from J; bases not matched to a gene: 9. CDR1 and CDR2 from the germline V gene are MNHEY and SVGAGI. CDR3 bases: TGTGCCAGCAGTTACTCGTCCCCGGGGAGGGTGAATGAGCAGTTCTTC. Translation gives CASSYSSPGRVNEQFF.

The rearrangement joins TRBV6-2 or TRBV6-3 to TRBJ2-7, with 8 positions matching TRBD1. The junction had 5 bases not matched to a gene; V was cut back by 2 bases and J by 5 bases. The CDR3 spans 14 residues. Germline V CDR1 and CDR2: MNHEY, SVGEGT. CDR3: CASSYPHRGDEQYF. The CDR3, as DNA: TGTGCCAGCAGTTACCCGCACAGGGGGGACGAGCAGTACTTC.

The J gene is TRBJ1-5, the V gene TRBV30; no clear D gene. V was shortened by 4 bases and J by 1 base, with 8 bases between the two germline ends. Looked up from germline, CDR1 is GTSNPN and CDR2 is SVGIG (reference sequence). The CDR3 has 13 amino acids. The CDR3 spells CAWNPASNQPQHF. The CDR3 DNA reads TGTGCCTGGAACCCCGCGAGCAATCAGCCCCAGCATTTT.